This T cell receptor (beta chain) was identified during a study of CD8 T cells in Susac syndrome. Reverse transcription of roughly 0.45 to 1 ug RNA was performed with random hexamers. One entry per CDR3 protein, called by TCRdb with MiXCR from the immunoSEQ multiplex PCR reads. This table has 150,000 to 200,000 distinct CDR3 sequences, over 85% appearing once. This CDR3 contains 15 residues. Trimming cost V 6 bases and J 5 bases, with 17 bases left between them. Sequencing of TCR beta drew on CD8+ and CD4+ T cells from blood. Healthy donors acted as controls, with matching for age and sex. Negative isolation was applied to CD8+ and CD4+ T cells, and FACS enrichment was applied to TEMRA cells.

This TCR came from a human donor in good health. Sequenced input: CD4+ T cells from PBMCs. The rearrangement joins TRBV12-3 or TRBV12-4 to TRBJ2-1, with D perhaps given as TRBD1 or TRBD2 (5 bases each). The CDR3 bases are TGTGCCAGCAGCAGGGACGCAGAGATAAACAATGAGCAGTTCTTC. Translated: CASSRDAEINNEQFF.